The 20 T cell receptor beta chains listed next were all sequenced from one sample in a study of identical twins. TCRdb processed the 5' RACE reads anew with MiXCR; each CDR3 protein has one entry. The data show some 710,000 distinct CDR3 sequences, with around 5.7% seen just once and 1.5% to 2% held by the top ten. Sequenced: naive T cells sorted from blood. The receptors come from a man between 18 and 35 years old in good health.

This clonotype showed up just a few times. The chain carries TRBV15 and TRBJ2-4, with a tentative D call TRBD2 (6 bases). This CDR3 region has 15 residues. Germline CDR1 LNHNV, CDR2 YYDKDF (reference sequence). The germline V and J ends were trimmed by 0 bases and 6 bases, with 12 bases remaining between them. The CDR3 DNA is TGTGCCACCAGCAGAGATTACCGGGGAGGAAACATTCAGTACTTC. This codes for CATSRDYRGGNIQYF.

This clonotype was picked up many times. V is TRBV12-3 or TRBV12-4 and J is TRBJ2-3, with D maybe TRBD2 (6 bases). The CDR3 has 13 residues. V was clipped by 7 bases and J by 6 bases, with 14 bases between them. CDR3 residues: CASKGAGRDTQYF. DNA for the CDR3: TGTGCCAGCAAGGGCGCGGGACGTGATACGCAGTATTTT.

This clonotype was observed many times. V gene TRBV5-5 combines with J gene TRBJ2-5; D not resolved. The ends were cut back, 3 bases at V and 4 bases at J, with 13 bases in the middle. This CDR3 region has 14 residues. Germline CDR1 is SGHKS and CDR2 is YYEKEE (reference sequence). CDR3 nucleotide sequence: TGTGCCAGCAGCTCCCAGACCGTATCAGAGACCCAGTACTTC. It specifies CASSSQTVSETQYF.

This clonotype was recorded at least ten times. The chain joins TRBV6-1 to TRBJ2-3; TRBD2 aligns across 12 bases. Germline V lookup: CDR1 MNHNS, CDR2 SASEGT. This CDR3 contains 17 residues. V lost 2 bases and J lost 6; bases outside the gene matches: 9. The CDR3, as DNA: TGTGCCAGCAGTGAACCATTGACTAGCGGGAGAACCGATACGCAGTATTTT. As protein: CASSEPLTSGRTDTQYF.

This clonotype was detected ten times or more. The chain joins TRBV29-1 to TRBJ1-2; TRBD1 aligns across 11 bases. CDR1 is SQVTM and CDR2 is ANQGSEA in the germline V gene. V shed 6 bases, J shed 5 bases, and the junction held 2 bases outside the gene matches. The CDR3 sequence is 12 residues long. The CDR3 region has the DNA TGCAGCGTAGGACAGGGGGCTTATGGCTACACCTTC. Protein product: CSVGQGAYGYTF.

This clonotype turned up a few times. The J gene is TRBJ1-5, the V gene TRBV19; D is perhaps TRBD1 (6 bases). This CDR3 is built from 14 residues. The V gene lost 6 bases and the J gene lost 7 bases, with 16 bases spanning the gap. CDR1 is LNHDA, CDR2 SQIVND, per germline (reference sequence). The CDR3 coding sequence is TGTGCCAGTAGAGGGGGAGGGCTGCGACAGCCCCAGCATTTT. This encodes CASRGGGLRQPQHF. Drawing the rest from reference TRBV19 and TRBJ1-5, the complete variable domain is DGGITQSPKYLFRKEGQNVTLSCEQNLNHDAMYWYRQDPGQGLRLIYYSQIVNDFQKGDIAEGYSVSREKKESFPLTVTSAQKNPTAFYLCASRGGGLRQPQHFGDGTRLSIL.

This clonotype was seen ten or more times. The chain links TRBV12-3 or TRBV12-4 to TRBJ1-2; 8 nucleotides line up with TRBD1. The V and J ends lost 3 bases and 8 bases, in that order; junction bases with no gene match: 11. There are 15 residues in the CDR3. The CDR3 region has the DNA TGTGCCAGCAGTTTCTTCGGGACAGGCCTAGGGGGCTACACCTTC. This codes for CASSFFGTGLGGYTF.

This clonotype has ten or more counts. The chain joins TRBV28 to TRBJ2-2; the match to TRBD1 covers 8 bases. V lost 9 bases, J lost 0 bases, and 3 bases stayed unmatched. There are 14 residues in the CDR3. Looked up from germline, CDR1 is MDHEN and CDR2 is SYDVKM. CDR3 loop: CASVDRANTGELFF. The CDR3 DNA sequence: TGTGCCAGTGTGGACAGGGCGAACACCGGGGAGCTGTTTTTT.

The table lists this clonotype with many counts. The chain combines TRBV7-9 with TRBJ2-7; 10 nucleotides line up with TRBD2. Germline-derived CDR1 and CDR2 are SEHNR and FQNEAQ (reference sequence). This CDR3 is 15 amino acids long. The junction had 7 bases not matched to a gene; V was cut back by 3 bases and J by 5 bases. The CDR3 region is CASSLDSGRPHEQYV. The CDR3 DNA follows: TGTGCCAGCAGCTTGGATAGCGGGAGGCCCCACGAGCAGTACGTC.

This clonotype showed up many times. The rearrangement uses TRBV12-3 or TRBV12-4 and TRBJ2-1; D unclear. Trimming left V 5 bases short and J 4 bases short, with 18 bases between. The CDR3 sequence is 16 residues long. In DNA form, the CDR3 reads TGTGCCAGCAGTCGTCCTAGGGTTGGAGATTACAATGAGCAGTTCTTC. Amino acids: CASSRPRVGDYNEQFF.

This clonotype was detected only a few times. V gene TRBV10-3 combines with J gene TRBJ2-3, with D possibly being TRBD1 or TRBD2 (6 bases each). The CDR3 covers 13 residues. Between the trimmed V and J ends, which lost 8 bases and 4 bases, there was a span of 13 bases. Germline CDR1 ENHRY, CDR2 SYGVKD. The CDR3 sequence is CAIEGGSADTQYF. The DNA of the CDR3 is TGTGCCATCGAAGGGGGGAGCGCAGATACGCAGTATTTT.

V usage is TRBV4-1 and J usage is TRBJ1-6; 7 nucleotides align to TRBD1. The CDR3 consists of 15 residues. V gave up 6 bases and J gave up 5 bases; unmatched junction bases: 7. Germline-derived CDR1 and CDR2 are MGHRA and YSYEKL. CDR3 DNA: TGCGCCAGCAGTTCAGGGACAGACGATAATTCACCCCTCCACTTT. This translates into CASSSGTDDNSPLHF.

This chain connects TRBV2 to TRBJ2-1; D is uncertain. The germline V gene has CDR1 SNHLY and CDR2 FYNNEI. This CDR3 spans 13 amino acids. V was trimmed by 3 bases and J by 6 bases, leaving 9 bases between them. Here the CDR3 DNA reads TGTGCCAGCAGTGATTTACAGAGCAATGAGCAGTTCTTC. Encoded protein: CASSDLQSNEQFF.

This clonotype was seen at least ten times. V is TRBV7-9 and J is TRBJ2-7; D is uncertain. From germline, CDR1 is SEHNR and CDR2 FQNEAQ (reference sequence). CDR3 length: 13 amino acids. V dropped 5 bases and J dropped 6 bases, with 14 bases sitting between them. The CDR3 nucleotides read TGTGCCAGCAGCGTAGGTGCTGCCCGCGAGCAGTACGTC. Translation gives CASSVGAAREQYV.

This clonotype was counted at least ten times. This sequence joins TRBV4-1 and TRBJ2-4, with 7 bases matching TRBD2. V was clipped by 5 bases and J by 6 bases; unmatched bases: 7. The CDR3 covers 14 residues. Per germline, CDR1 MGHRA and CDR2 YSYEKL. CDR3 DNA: TGCGCCAGCAGCGGGCGGGAGAGACGAAACATTCAGTACTTC. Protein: CASSGRERRNIQYF.

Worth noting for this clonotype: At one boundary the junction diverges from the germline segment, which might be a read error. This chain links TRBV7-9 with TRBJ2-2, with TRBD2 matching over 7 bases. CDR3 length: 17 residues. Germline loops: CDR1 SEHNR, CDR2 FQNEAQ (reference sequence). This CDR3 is CASSPIVGGLNTGELSF. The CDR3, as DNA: TGTGCCAGCAGCCCAATAGTCGGGGGACTAAACACCGGGGAGCTGTCTTTT. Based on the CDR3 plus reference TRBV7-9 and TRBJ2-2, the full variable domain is DTGVSQNPRHKITKRGQNVTFRCDPISEHNRLYWYRQTLGQGPEFLTYFQNEAQLEKSRLLSDRFSAERPKGSFSTLEIQRTEQGDSAMYLCASSPIVGGLNTGELSFGEGSRLTVL.

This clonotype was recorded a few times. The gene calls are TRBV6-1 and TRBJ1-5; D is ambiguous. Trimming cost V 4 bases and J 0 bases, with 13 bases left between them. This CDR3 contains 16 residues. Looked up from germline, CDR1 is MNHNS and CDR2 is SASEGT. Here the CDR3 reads CASSVGPGISNQPQHF. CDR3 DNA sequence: TGTGCCAGCAGTGTTGGTCCGGGGATTAGCAATCAGCCCCAGCATTTT.

In nucleotides, the CDR3 is TGCGCCAGCAGCCTAACGGACATCTACGAGCAGTACTTC. This translates into CASSLTDIYEQYF. This sequence joins TRBV4-1 and TRBJ2-7; possibly TRBD1 for D (5 bases). V was pared by 4 bases and J by 3 bases, with 10 bases between. This CDR3 contains 13 residues. Germline-derived CDR1 and CDR2 are MGHRA and YSYEKL.

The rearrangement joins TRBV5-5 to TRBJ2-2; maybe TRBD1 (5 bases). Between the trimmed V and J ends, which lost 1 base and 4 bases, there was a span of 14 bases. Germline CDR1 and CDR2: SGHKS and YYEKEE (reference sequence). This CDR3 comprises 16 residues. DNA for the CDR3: TGTGCCAGCAGCTTGCTCAGGGAAGTGGCCACCGGGGAGCTGTTTTTT. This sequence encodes CASSLLREVATGELFF.

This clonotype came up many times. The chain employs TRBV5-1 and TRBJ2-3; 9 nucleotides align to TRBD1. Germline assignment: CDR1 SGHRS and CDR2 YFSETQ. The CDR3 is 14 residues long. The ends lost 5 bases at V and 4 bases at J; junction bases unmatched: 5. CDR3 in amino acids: CASSARQGADTQYF. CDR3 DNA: TGCGCCAGCAGTGCGAGACAGGGGGCAGATACGCAGTATTTT.